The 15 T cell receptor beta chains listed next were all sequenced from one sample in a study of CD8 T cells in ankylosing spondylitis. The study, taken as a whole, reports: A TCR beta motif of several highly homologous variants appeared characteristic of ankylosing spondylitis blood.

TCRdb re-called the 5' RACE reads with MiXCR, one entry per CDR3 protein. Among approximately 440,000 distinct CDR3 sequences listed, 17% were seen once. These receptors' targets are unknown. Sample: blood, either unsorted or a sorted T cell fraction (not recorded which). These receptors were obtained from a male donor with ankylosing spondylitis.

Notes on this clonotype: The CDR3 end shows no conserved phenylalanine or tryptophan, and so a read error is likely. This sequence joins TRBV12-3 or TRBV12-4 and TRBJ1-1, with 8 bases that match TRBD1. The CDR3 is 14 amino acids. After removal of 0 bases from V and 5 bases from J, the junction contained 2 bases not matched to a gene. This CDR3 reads CASSLADRVTEAFV. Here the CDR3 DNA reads TGTGCCAGCAGTTTAGCGGACAGGGTTACTGAAGCTTTCGTT.

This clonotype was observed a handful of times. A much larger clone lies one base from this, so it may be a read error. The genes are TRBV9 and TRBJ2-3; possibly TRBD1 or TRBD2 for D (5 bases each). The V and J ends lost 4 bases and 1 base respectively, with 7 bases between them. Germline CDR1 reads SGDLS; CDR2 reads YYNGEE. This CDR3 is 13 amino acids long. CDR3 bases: TGTGCCAGCAGCCGAGGGGGCACAGATACGCAGTATTTT. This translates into CASSRGGTDTQYF.

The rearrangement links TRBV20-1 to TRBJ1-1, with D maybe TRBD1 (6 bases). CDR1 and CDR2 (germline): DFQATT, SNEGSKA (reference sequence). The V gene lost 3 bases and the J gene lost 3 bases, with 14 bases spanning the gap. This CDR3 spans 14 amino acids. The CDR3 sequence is CSARRGQTYTEAFF. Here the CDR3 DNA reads TGCAGTGCTAGGCGGGGACAAACCTACACTGAAGCTTTCTTT.

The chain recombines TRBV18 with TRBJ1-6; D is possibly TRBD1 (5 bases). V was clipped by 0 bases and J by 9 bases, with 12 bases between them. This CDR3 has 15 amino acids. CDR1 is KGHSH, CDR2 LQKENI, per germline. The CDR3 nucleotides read TGTGCCAGCTCACCACCGCAGGGAGTGGGTTCACCCCTCCACTTT. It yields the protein CASSPPQGVGSPLHF. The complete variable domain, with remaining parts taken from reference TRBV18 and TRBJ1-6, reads NAGVMQNPRHLVRRRGQEARLRCSPMKGHSHVYWYRQLPEEGLKFMVYLQKENIIDESGMPKERFSAEFPKEGPSILRIQQVVRGDSAAYFCASSPPQGVGSPLHFGNGTRLTVT.

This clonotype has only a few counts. The CDR3 loop is CASSPPGSPAETQYF. The CDR3 DNA follows: TGTGCCAGCTCACCACCGGGCTCCCCAGCGGAGACCCAGTACTTC. The chain recombines TRBV18 with TRBJ2-5; D gene unclear. In germline, CDR1 is KGHSH, CDR2 LQKENI. This CDR3 has 15 residues. V shed 0 bases and J shed 5 bases, with 13 bases lying between them.

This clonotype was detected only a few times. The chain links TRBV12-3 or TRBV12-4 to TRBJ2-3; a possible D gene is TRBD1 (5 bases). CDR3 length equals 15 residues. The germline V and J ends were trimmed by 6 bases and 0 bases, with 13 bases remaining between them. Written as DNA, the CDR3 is TGTGCCAGCAGGAAACAGACAGCTAGCACAGATACGCAGTATTTT. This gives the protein CASRKQTASTDTQYF.

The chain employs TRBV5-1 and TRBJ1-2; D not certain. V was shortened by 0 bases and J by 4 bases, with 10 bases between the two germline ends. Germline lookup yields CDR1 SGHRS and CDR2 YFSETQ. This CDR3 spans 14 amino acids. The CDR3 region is CASSLALPAYGYTF. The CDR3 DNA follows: TGCGCCAGCAGCTTGGCCTTACCGGCCTATGGCTACACCTTC.

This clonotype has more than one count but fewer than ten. The CDR3, as DNA: TGCGCCAGCCTACCCCAGGGTTGCAATCAGCCCCAGCATTTT. The encoded protein is CASLPQGCNQPQHF. This sequence joins TRBV5-1 and TRBJ1-5; D is perhaps TRBD1 (5 bases). The CDR3 spans 14 residues. CDR1 and CDR2 (germline): SGHRS, YFSETQ. The ends were cut back, 7 bases at V and 2 bases at J, with 13 bases in the middle.

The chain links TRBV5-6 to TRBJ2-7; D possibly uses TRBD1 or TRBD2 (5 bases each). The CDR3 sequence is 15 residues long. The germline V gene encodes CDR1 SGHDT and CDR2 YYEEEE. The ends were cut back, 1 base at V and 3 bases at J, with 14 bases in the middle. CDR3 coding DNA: TGTGCCAGCAGCTTGTGGGACCTGGTGAGCTACGAGCAGTACTTC. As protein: CASSLWDLVSYEQYF.

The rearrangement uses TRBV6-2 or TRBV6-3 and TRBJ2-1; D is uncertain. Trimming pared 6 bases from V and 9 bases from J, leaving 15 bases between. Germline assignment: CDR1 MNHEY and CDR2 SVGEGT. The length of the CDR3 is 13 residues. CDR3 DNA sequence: TGTGCCAGCAGCCCACGTCTAGTAGGTGAGCAGTTCTTC. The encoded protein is CASSPRLVGEQFF.

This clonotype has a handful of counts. The CDR3 coding sequence is TGTGCCAGCAGCTGGACGGGACAGAATAATTCACCCCTCCACTTT. This sequence encodes CASSWTGQNNSPLHF. The rearrangement uses TRBV7-2 and TRBJ1-6; TRBD1 agrees at 7 bases. The CDR3 loop spans 15 amino acids. The V and J ends lost 4 bases and 5 bases, in that order; junction bases with no gene match: 5. Germline values: CDR1 SGHTA, CDR2 FQGNSA.

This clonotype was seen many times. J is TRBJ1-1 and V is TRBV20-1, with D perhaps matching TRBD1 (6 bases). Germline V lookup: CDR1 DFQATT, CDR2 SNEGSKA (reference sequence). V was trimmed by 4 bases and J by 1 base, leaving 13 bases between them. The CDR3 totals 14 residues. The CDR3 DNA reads TGCAGTGCTAATAAAGGGGGGCCGAACACTGAAGCTTTCTTT. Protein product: CSANKGGPNTEAFF.

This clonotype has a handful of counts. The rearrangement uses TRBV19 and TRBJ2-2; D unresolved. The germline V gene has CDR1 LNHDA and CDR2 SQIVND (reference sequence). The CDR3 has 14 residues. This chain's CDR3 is CASDQGDSRGELFF. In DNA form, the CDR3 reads TGTGCATCCGACCAAGGAGACTCGAGGGGGGAGCTGTTTTTT.

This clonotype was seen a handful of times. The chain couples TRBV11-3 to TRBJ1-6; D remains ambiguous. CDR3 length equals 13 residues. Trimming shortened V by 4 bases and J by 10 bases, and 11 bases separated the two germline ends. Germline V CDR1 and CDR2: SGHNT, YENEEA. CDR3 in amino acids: CASSSDPRSPLHF. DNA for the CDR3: TGTGCCAGCAGCTCGGACCCCCGGTCACCCCTCCACTTT.

The CDR3 is CAWSVGGLSNEKLFF. In DNA form, the CDR3 reads TGTGCCTGGAGTGTAGGGGGCCTGAGTAATGAAAAACTGTTTTTT. The V gene is TRBV30, the J gene TRBJ1-4, with 7 bases fitting TRBD1. This CDR3 is built from 15 residues. Germline CDR1 is GTSNPN and CDR2 is SVGIG (reference sequence). V shed 0 bases, J shed 4 bases, and the junction held 5 bases outside the gene matches.